The entry that follows covers one TCR beta chain sequence. Its antigen is unknown. Mismatch with germline at one junction end may stem from a read error. The data stem from a study of cytomegalovirus exposure and HLA in healthy donors. Study outcomes and limitations: According to an earlier analysis, most TCR beta V segments yielded productive rearrangements about 90% or about 30% of the time.

The PCR used 60 Vbeta and 13 Jbeta primers. TCRdb keeps only in-frame clones here, not all; method: immunoSEQ multiplex PCR. The sample has about 130,000 clones; approximately 85% are singletons. From germline, CDR1 is SQVTM and CDR2 ANQGSEA. This CDR3 is 14 amino acids long. This rearrangement joins TRBV29-1 to TRBJ1-2, with 12 bases lining up with TRBD1. The sample taken for sequencing was PBMCs. The receptor comes from a boy younger than 18 in good health and CMV-seronegative. The CDR3 DNA follows: TGCAGCGTTCCGGGACAGGGGGCGTTTTATGGCTACCCCTTC. Protein: CSVPGQGAFYGYPF.